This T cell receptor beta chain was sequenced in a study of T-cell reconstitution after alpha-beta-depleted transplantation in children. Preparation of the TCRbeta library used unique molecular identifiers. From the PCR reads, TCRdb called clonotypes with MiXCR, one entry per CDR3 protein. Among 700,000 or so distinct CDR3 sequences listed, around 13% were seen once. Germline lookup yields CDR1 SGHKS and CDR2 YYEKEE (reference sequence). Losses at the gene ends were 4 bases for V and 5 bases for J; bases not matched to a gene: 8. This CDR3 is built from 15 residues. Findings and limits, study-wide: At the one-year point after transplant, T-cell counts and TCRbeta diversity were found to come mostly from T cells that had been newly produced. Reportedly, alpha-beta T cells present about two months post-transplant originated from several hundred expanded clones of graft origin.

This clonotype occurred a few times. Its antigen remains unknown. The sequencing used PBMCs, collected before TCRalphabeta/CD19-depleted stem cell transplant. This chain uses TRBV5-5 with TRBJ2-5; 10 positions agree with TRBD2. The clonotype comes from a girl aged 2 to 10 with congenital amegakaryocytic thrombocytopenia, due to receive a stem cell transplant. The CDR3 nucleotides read TGTGCCAGCAGCCCCCTAGCGGGAGACGACGAGACCCAGTACTTC. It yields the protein CASSPLAGDDETQYF.